The 9 T cell receptor beta chains reported below all come from one sample, sequenced in a study of CD8+ T cells in alopecia areata. Indicated treatment: oral pan-JAK inhibitor, 5-10 mg twice daily. TCR sequencing used cDNA made by reverse transcription of extracted RNA. The repertoire was sequenced with immunoSEQ multiplex PCR; TCRdb's copy has only in-frame clones and lacks some. The sample contains roughly 120,000 clones, more than 40% of which appear only once. The input for sequencing was CD4+ T cells sorted from blood, taken at week 4, from a patient treated with tofacitinib. The source is a human donor with alopecia areata.

In its sample, this clone was seen once. J is TRBJ1-1 and V is TRBV7-9; D unresolved. Germline V gene sequence: CDR1 SEHNR, CDR2 FQNEAQ (reference sequence). Trimming shortened V by 5 bases and J by 1 base, and 17 bases separated the two germline ends. This CDR3 is built from 16 residues. Here the CDR3 DNA reads TGTGCCAGCAGCCCTAGGCAGCCGGCAGGGAACACTGAAGCTTTCTTT. Its translation is CASSPRQPAGNTEAFF.

V and J are TRBV29-1 and TRBJ2-5; 7 nucleotides align to TRBD1. V dropped 8 bases and J dropped 1; count of bases not matched to a gene: 7. This CDR3 has 13 amino acids. Germline-derived CDR1 and CDR2 are SQVTM and ANQGSEA. As DNA, the CDR3 is TGCAGCACAACAGGGGCCCTCCAAGAGACCCAGTACTTC. It encodes CSTTGALQETQYF.

The rearrangement links TRBV25-1 to TRBJ1-4; 9 bases fit TRBD1. V was pared by 7 bases and J by 7 bases, with 7 bases of the junction left unmatched. CDR3 size: 14 residues. Germline CDR1 MGHDK, CDR2 SYGVNS. CDR3: CASTPRTGAEKLFF. The CDR3 region has the DNA TGTGCCAGCACCCCCCGGACAGGGGCTGAAAAACTGTTTTTT.

The V call is TRBV29-1, the J call TRBJ1-1; the D is unclear. Trimming removed 4 bases from V and 5 bases from J, with 14 bases in between. This CDR3 is 13 amino acids long. Germline CDR1 and CDR2: SQVTM and ANQGSEA. CDR3 DNA sequence: TGCAGCGTTGCCATGATAATTGGGACTGAAGCTTTCTTT. This encodes CSVAMIIGTEAFF. The complete variable domain, with remaining parts taken from reference TRBV29-1 and TRBJ1-1, reads SAVISQKPSRDICQRGTSLTIQCQVDSQVTMMFWYRQQPGQSLTLIATANQGSEATYESGFVIDKFPISRPNLTFSTLTVSNMSPEDSSIYLCSVAMIIGTEAFFGQGTRLTVV.

CDR3 in DNA: TGTGCCAGCAGTTCAATCACCGGGACAGCGCGAGGCTACACCTTC. Its protein product is CASSSITGTARGYTF. The gene calls are TRBV6-5 and TRBJ1-2; 7 bases are a match to TRBD1. The germline V gene encodes CDR1 MNHEY and CDR2 SVGAGI. CDR3 length: 15 residues. V lost 4 bases, J lost 8 bases, and 13 bases stayed unmatched.

V is TRBV30 and J is TRBJ1-2, with a tentative D call TRBD1 (6 bases). V dropped 4 bases and J dropped 2 bases, with 11 bases sitting between them. Germline V gene lookup returns CDR1 GTSNPN and CDR2 SVGIG (reference sequence). The CDR3 consists of 13 residues. The CDR3 DNA sequence: TGTGCCTGGACTACCCAGGGGAACTATGGCTACACCTTC. Translation gives CAWTTQGNYGYTF.

The genes are TRBV6-1 and TRBJ1-1, with a possible D match to TRBD1 (5 bases). The germline V and J ends were trimmed by 8 bases and 1 base, with 11 bases remaining between them. The CDR3 sequence is 13 residues long. The germline CDR1 and CDR2 sequences are MNHNS and SASEGT. CDR3 amino acids: CASAWTRNTEAFF. CDR3 bases: TGTGCCAGCGCCTGGACAAGGAACACTGAAGCTTTCTTT.

The rearrangement links TRBV29-1 to TRBJ1-4; tentatively, D is TRBD1 (5 bases). In germline, CDR1 is SQVTM, CDR2 ANQGSEA. The V end was cut by 5 bases, the J end by 8 bases, with 15 bases between. The CDR3 contains 13 residues. Here the CDR3 reads CSVYPGNREKLFF. CDR3 in DNA: TGCAGCGTTTATCCAGGGAATCGAGAAAAACTGTTTTTT.

Notes on this clone: With a much larger clone just one base away, this may be a read error. The same CDR3 can be traced to other DNA sequences in this sample. The chain links TRBV7-9 to TRBJ1-1, with D unresolved. Germline lookup yields CDR1 SEHNR and CDR2 FQNEAQ (reference sequence). The CDR3 runs to 12 residues. CDR3 in amino acids: CASTDRDTEAFF. CDR3 in DNA: TGCGCCAGCACTGATCGGGACACTGAAGCTTTCTTT. The entire variable domain, with the rest obtained from reference TRBV7-9 and TRBJ1-1, is as follows: DTGVSQNPRHKITKRGQNVTFRCDPISEHNRLYWYRQTLGQGPEFLTYFQNEAQLEKSRLLSDRFSAERPKGSFSTLEIQRTEQGDSAMYLCASTDRDTEAFFGQGTRLTVV.